The entry below gives a single T cell receptor (beta chain) sequence along with its context. The germline gives CDR1 MNHEY, CDR2 SVGAGI. V shed 6 bases and J shed 1 base, with 7 bases lying between them. This CDR3 region has 13 residues. Per the original data handling: Reference gene primer amplification yielded estimated nucleated cell counts. This table comes from immunoSEQ multiplex PCR, and its TCRdb copy is limited to in-frame clones, with some not included. The V and J calls and clone size come from that table; D and trimming were worked out from the DNA. The top ten clones hold about 7.8% of a sample with 300,000 or so clones, around 87% of them seen once. These data are taken from a study of blood T cell repertoires in COVID-19. Study as a whole: From T cells, B-cell-depleted T cells, or PBMCs came the material, which was cDNA or gDNA.

The chain joins TRBV6-5 to TRBJ2-4; D ambiguous. The sequencing input was peripheral blood. This TCR was sampled from a woman in her 50s who had recovered from COVID-19. As DNA, the CDR3 is TGTGCCAGCAGCCCGAGGGCCAAAAACATTCAGTACTTC. Amino acids: CASSPRAKNIQYF.